These 14 T cell receptor beta chains came from one sample sequenced in a study of CD8+ T cells in alopecia areata. The treatment: oral pan-JAK inhibitor, 5-10 mg twice daily. Following extraction, RNA underwent reverse transcription to cDNA, which served as the sequencing template. TCRdb's table, derived via immunoSEQ multiplex PCR, lists solely in-frame clones and lacks some. This sample has approximately 120,000 clones, with approximately 60% found just once. Source: CD4+ T cells sorted from blood, taken at week 4, from a patient treated with tofacitinib. All receptors derive from a human donor with alopecia areata.

The gene calls are TRBV27 and TRBJ2-5, with D hard to call. The V and J ends lost 6 bases and 2 bases respectively, with 16 bases between them. The CDR3 consists of 15 residues. Germline V CDR1 and CDR2: MNHEY, SMNVEV (reference sequence). The CDR3 loop reads CASSSPGALQETQYF. As DNA, the CDR3 is TGTGCCAGCAGCTCTCCCGGCGCATTACAAGAGACCCAGTACTTC.

This clone was seen only once. The chain has TRBV4-1 and TRBJ2-3, with 8 nucleotides matching TRBD1. Losses at the gene ends were 1 base for V and 2 bases for J; bases not matched to a gene: 8. Germline V gene data show CDR1 as MGHRA and CDR2 as YSYEKL. The CDR3 is 17 amino acids. CDR3 DNA sequence: TGCGCCAGCAGCCAAGCTCGGGGACAGGTCCCCACAGATACGCAGTATTTT. Its protein product is CASSQARGQVPTDTQYF.

This clone was seen only a few times. The genes are TRBV29-1 and TRBJ2-7; maybe TRBD1 (6 bases). Germline lookup yields CDR1 SQVTM and CDR2 ANQGSEA. CDR3 length: 13 amino acids. Trimming cost V 6 bases and J 4 bases, with 16 bases left between them. DNA of the CDR3: TGCAGCGTCCGACAGGCCCCGGCATACGAGCAGTACTTC. It specifies CSVRQAPAYEQYF.

The rearrangement joins TRBV5-6 to TRBJ1-3; D is ambiguous. Germline CDR1 and CDR2: SGHDT and YYEEEE. The length of the CDR3 is 15 residues. The ends were cut back, 0 bases at V and 10 bases at J, with 17 bases in the middle. The CDR3 loop reads CASSLVQTLVSTIYF. The CDR3 DNA reads TGTGCCAGCAGCTTGGTGCAGACCCTGGTATCGACCATATATTTT. The entire variable domain, with the rest obtained from reference TRBV5-6 and TRBJ1-3, is as follows: DAGVTQSPTHLIKTRGQQVTLRCSPKSGHDTVSWYQQALGQGPQFIFQYYEEEERQRGNFPDRFSGHQFPNYSSELNVNALLLGDSALYLCASSLVQTLVSTIYFGEGSWLTVV.

The chain carries TRBV4-3 and TRBJ2-3, with 8 bases lining up with TRBD2. This CDR3 contains 17 residues. Germline V gene sequence: CDR1 LGHNA, CDR2 YSLEER. Trimming took 1 base from V and 3 from J; bases not matched to a gene: 9. The CDR3 DNA follows: TGCGCCAGCAGCCAAGCGCACAGCGGGAGTCAGACAGATACGCAGTATTTT. Translating it yields CASSQAHSGSQTDTQYF.

This clone has only a few counts. This chain uses TRBV6-6 with TRBJ2-7; the match to TRBD1 covers 7 bases. Germline V gene data show CDR1 as MNHNY and CDR2 as SVGAGI (reference sequence). V lost 6 bases and J lost 6; bases outside the gene matches: 8. The CDR3 totals 13 residues. DNA of the CDR3: TGTGCCAGCAGCGGAACCGACAGGGCCGAGCAGTACTTC. It encodes CASSGTDRAEQYF.

V is TRBV2 and J is TRBJ2-5; D possibly corresponds to TRBD2 (6 bases). This CDR3 spans 14 amino acids. The V and J ends lost 10 bases and 1 base respectively, with 16 bases between them. Germline CDR1 reads SNHLY; CDR2 reads FYNNEI. The CDR3 loop reads CATTKPGVQETQYF. DNA for the CDR3: TGTGCCACCACTAAACCGGGAGTCCAAGAGACCCAGTACTTC.

The rearrangement joins TRBV15 to TRBJ2-7; TRBD1 matches 11 bases. This CDR3 contains 15 residues. CDR1 LNHNV and CDR2 YYDKDF come from the germline V gene (reference sequence). After removal of 2 bases from V and 6 bases from J, the junction contained 6 bases not matched to a gene. The CDR3 region has the DNA TGTGCCACCAGCAGACAGGGGACAGGGGGAGGCGAGCAGTACTTC. Its translation is CATSRQGTGGGEQYF.

This chain's CDR3 is CASSLAQGALSYNEQFF. In DNA form, the CDR3 reads TGTGCCAGCAGCTTAGCGCAAGGGGCGCTCTCCTACAATGAGCAGTTCTTC. The chain carries TRBV7-2 and TRBJ2-1; the D gene is possibly TRBD1 (5 bases). The V and J ends lost 0 bases and 0 bases respectively, with 12 bases between them. Germline lookup yields CDR1 SGHTA and CDR2 FQGNSA. The CDR3 covers 17 residues.

This chain uses TRBV29-1 with TRBJ2-1; 10 nucleotides align to TRBD2. The germline V gene has CDR1 SQVTM and CDR2 ANQGSEA. V trimming: 4 bases; J trimming: 6 bases; junction bases outside the gene matches: 6. This CDR3 region has 14 residues. The CDR3 loop is CSVVELAGVNEQFF. For the CDR3, the DNA is TGCAGCGTTGTCGAGCTAGCGGGGGTCAATGAGCAGTTCTTC.

The V and J genes are TRBV4-1 and TRBJ2-1; 9 nucleotides align to TRBD2. After removal of 10 bases from V and 6 bases from J, the junction contained 10 bases not matched to a gene. The CDR3 runs 14 residues. Germline V lookup: CDR1 MGHRA, CDR2 YSYEKL. Written as DNA, the CDR3 is TGCGCCACCGGAAGGGCGGGAGGGGGCAATGAGCAGTTCTTC. Protein product: CATGRAGGGNEQFF.

The rearrangement uses TRBV9 and TRBJ2-1; 8 nucleotides match TRBD1. The CDR3 sequence is 14 residues long. Trimming at V came to 4 bases and at J to 5 bases, leaving 5 bases not matched to a gene. CDR1 SGDLS and CDR2 YYNGEE come from the germline V gene. The DNA for the CDR3 is TGTGCCAGCAGCCCGGGACAGGTTAACAATGAGCAGTTCTTC. Translating it yields CASSPGQVNNEQFF. Full variable domain (outside the CDR3, taken from reference TRBV9 and TRBJ2-1): DSGVTQTPKHLITATGQRVTLRCSPRSGDLSVYWYQQSLDQGLQFLIQYYNGEERAKGNILERFSAQQFPDLHSELNLSSLELGDSALYFCASSPGQVNNEQFFGPGTRLTVL.

This clone was observed a few times. The V and J genes are TRBV2 and TRBJ1-1; D not resolved. Germline V gene data show CDR1 as SNHLY and CDR2 as FYNNEI. The CDR3 is 12 residues long. Deletions cut 3 bases from V and 3 bases from J, with 5 bases between. Here the CDR3 reads CASSERDTEAFF. For the CDR3, the DNA is TGTGCCAGCAGTGAGCGGGACACTGAAGCTTTCTTT.

The chain uses TRBV9 and TRBJ2-1; TRBD2 matches at 12 bases. Germline lookup yields CDR1 SGDLS and CDR2 YYNGEE. This CDR3 is built from 15 residues. The V and J ends lost 2 bases and 5 bases, in that order; junction bases with no gene match: 2. CDR3 in amino acids: CASSVLAGGNNEQFF. In DNA, the CDR3 is TGTGCCAGCAGCGTGCTAGCGGGGGGGAACAATGAGCAGTTCTTC.